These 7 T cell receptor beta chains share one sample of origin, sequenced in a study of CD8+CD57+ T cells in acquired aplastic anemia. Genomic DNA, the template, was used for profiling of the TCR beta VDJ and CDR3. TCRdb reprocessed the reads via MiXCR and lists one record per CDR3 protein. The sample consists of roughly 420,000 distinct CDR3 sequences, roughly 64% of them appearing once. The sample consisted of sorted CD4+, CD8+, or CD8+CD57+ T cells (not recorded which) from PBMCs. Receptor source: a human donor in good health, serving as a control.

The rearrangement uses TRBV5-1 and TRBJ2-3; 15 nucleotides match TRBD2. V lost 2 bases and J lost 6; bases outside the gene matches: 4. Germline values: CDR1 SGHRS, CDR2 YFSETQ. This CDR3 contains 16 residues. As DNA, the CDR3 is TGCGCCAGCAGCTTCGGACTAGCGGGGGGGCGGGATACGCAGTATTTT. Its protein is CASSFGLAGGRDTQYF.

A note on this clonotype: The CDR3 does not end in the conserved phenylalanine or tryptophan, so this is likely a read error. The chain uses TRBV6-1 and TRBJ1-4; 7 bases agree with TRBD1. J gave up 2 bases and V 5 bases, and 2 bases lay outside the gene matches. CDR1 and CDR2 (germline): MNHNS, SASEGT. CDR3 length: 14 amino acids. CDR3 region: CASSTGDTNEKLFS. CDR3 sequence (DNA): TGTGCCAGCAGTACAGGGGATACTAATGAAAAACTGTTTTCT.

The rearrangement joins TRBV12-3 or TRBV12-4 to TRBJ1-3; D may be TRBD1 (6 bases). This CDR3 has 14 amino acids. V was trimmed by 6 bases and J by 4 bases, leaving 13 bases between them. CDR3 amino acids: CASRQSGEGNTIYF. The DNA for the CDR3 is TGTGCCAGCAGGCAATCAGGGGAGGGAAACACCATATATTTT.

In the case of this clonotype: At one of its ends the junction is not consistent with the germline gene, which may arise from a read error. The CDR3 loop reads CAISEVSLRDTEAFF. The DNA for the CDR3 is TGTGCCATCAGTGAGGTGAGCCTGAGGGACACTGAAGCTTTCTTT. This rearrangement joins TRBV10-1 to TRBJ1-1; D uncertain. The CDR3 consists of 15 residues. Germline V CDR1 and CDR2: WNHNN, SYGVQD (reference sequence).

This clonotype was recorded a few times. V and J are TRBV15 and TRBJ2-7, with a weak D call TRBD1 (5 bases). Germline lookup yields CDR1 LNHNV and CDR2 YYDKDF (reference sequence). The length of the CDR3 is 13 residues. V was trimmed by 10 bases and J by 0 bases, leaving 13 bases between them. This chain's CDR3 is CAISSGNSYEQYV. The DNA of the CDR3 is TGTGCCATCTCCTCAGGGAACTCCTACGAGCAGTACGTC.

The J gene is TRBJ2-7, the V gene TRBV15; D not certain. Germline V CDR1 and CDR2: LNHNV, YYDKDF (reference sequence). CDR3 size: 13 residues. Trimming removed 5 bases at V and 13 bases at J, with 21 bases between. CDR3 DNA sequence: TGTGCCACCAGCTTCTCGTCCTCCTACACGCTATACTTC. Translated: CATSFSSSYTLYF.

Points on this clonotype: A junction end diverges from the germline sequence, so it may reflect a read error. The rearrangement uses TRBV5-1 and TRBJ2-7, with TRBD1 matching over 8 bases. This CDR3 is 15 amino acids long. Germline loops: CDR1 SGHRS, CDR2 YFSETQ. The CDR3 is CASSQRQGRGYEQYF. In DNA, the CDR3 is TGTGCCAGCAGTCAAAGACAGGGGCGCGGATACGAGCAGTACTTC.